This passage covers 23 T cell receptor beta chains from one sample sequenced in a study of cytomegalovirus exposure and HLA in healthy donors. The PCR was carried out with 60 Vbeta primers and 13 Jbeta primers. TCRdb's table, derived via immunoSEQ multiplex PCR, lists solely in-frame clones and lacks some. The repertoire shows tens of thousands of clones; the top ten hold roughly 5.2%. Sequencing input: PBMCs. The receptors come from a woman between 40 and 50 years old in good health and CMV-seropositive.

The V and J genes are TRBV19 and TRBJ1-1; perhaps TRBD1 as D (6 bases). Germline V CDR1 and CDR2: LNHDA, SQIVND (reference sequence). V lost 3 bases to trimming and J lost 3 bases, with 14 bases between them. The CDR3 length is 15 residues. The chain's CDR3 is CASSISPGAHTEAFF. As DNA, the CDR3 is TGTGCCAGTAGTATCTCTCCAGGGGCGCACACTGAAGCTTTCTTT.

The J gene is TRBJ2-2, the V gene TRBV30; D not resolved. The V gene lost 3 bases and the J gene lost 2 bases, with 16 bases spanning the gap. Germline V gene sequence: CDR1 GTSNPN, CDR2 SVGIG (reference sequence). The CDR3 has 16 amino acids. CDR3 region: CAWRIVRFLNTGELFF. DNA of the CDR3: TGTGCCTGGAGAATCGTGCGGTTCCTCAACACCGGGGAGCTGTTTTTT.

The chain links TRBV10-2 to TRBJ2-1; perhaps TRBD1 as D (6 bases). V was cut by 4 bases and J by 0 bases, with 13 bases left in between. The CDR3 has 16 residues. The germline V gene has CDR1 WSHSY and CDR2 SAAADI. Written as DNA, the CDR3 is TGCGCCAGCAGTGGATCGACAGGTAGCTCCTACAATGAGCAGTTCTTC. Its protein is CASSGSTGSSYNEQFF.

The V gene is TRBV4-3, the J gene TRBJ1-2; D not resolved. Trimming took 1 base from V and 7 from J, leaving 10 bases between them. CDR1 LGHNA and CDR2 YSLEER come from the germline V gene. The CDR3 runs 13 residues. The DNA for the CDR3 is TGCGCCAGCAGCCAAGGGGAGTGGGCTGGCTACACCTTC. This translates into CASSQGEWAGYTF.

The chain is built from TRBV29-1 and TRBJ2-7; D unresolved. Per germline, CDR1 SQVTM and CDR2 ANQGSEA. V was cut by 4 bases and J by 0 bases, with 13 bases left in between. The CDR3 sequence is 14 residues long. The CDR3 DNA sequence: TGCAGCGTTGCAAACCGTGCGAGCTCCTACGAGCAGTACTTC. This sequence encodes CSVANRASSYEQYF.

The rearrangement links TRBV19 to TRBJ1-2, with D perhaps matching TRBD1 (6 bases). CDR3 size: 15 residues. V gave up 3 bases and J gave up 8 bases, with 19 bases separating them. The V gene's germline CDR1 is LNHDA and CDR2 SQIVND (reference sequence). CDR3 sequence: CASSIGRQVGRGYTF. The CDR3 nucleotides are TGTGCCAGTAGTATTGGCAGACAGGTGGGCAGGGGCTACACCTTC.

The genes are TRBV7-9 and TRBJ2-5; a weak D match, TRBD1 (6 bases). V lost 5 bases and J lost 1, with 17 bases in between. This CDR3 is built from 16 residues. Germline V gives CDR1 SEHNR, CDR2 FQNEAQ (reference sequence). The CDR3 here is CASSRGGRTVQETQYF. CDR3 DNA sequence: TGTGCCAGCAGCCGAGGGGGTAGGACAGTCCAAGAGACCCAGTACTTC.

The chain carries TRBV7-2 and TRBJ2-5; TRBD2 matches at 9 bases. The trim removed 6 bases at V and 2 bases at J, leaving 7 bases unmatched. The CDR3 has 15 residues. Germline V gives CDR1 SGHTA, CDR2 FQGNSA. This CDR3 reads CASRAGTSLQETQYF. CDR3 coding DNA: TGTGCCAGCAGGGCGGGGACTAGCCTGCAAGAGACCCAGTACTTC.

The chain carries TRBV18 and TRBJ2-3, with D maybe TRBD1 (6 bases). This CDR3 contains 17 residues. Germline V gene sequence: CDR1 KGHSH, CDR2 LQKENI. V lost 3 bases and J lost 4, with 20 bases in between. The CDR3 is CASSPSLLGQYADTQYF. As DNA, the CDR3 is TGTGCCAGCTCACCGAGCTTACTTGGACAGTACGCAGATACGCAGTATTTT.

V gene TRBV5-3 combines with J gene TRBJ2-6; 9 bases align to TRBD1. TRBV5-3 is noted as an ORF with a role that remains uncertain. The CDR3 totals 19 residues. J was trimmed by 0 bases and V by 2 bases; bases with no gene match: 9. CDR3 sequence: CARSFRGQGKSSGANVLTF. For the CDR3, the DNA is TGTGCCAGAAGCTTCCGGGGACAGGGAAAAAGCTCTGGGGCCAACGTCCTGACTTTC.

This rearrangement joins TRBV7-2 to TRBJ2-3, with D perhaps TRBD1 (6 bases). This CDR3 has 13 amino acids. The V gene's germline CDR1 is SGHTA and CDR2 FQGNSA. Trimming left V 8 bases short and J 0 bases short, with 9 bases between. The DNA for the CDR3 is TGTGCCAGCGCAGGGGCTAGCACAGATACGCAGTATTTT. Translating it yields CASAGASTDTQYF.

The chain joins TRBV2 to TRBJ1-5, with D hard to call. The CDR3 is made up of 12 amino acids. Germline V lookup: CDR1 SNHLY, CDR2 FYNNEI. The V end lost 4 bases, the J end lost 4 bases, and 5 bases lay between the germline ends. The CDR3 region is CASSVRNQPQHF. The CDR3, as DNA: TGTGCCAGCAGTGTGAGAAATCAGCCCCAGCATTTT.

CDR3 bases: TGTGCCAGCAGCTGGACAGGCTCTGAAGCTTTCTTT. Encoded protein: CASSWTGSEAFF. The chain uses TRBV5-4 and TRBJ1-1, with TRBD1 matching 7 bases. Germline assignment: CDR1 SGHNT and CDR2 YYREEE (reference sequence). CDR3 size: 12 residues. V was clipped by 3 bases and J by 6 bases; unmatched bases: 2. The full variable domain, in which reference TRBV5-4 and TRBJ1-1 provide the parts outside the CDR3, is ETGVTQSPTHLIKTRGQQVTLRCSSQSGHNTVSWYQQALGQGPQFIFQYYREEENGRGNFPPRFSGLQFPNYSSELNVNALELDDSALYLCASSWTGSEAFFGQGTRLTVV.

The chain recombines TRBV7-8 with TRBJ1-2; 9 bases map to TRBD1. The CDR3 has 15 amino acids. V was pared by 2 bases and J by 8 bases, with 9 bases of the junction left unmatched. Germline lookup yields CDR1 SGHVS and CDR2 FQNEAQ. CDR3 bases: TGTGCCAGCAGCTTAATTGCCGGGACAGGGTTGGGCTACACCTTC. This encodes CASSLIAGTGLGYTF.

The rearrangement joins TRBV10-2 to TRBJ2-1; D unresolved. V lost 3 bases, J lost 3 bases, and 3 bases lay in between. CDR1 is WSHSY and CDR2 is SAAADI in the germline V gene. The CDR3 has 12 amino acids. CDR3 sequence reads: CASSDSYNEQFF. The CDR3 DNA is TGCGCCAGCAGTGACAGCTACAATGAGCAGTTCTTC.

In DNA form, the CDR3 reads TGCAGCGTTACCGGGACAGGGGGTGGACAGCCCCAGCATTTT. This gives the protein CSVTGTGGGQPQHF. The chain is built from TRBV29-1 and TRBJ1-5; 11 bases line up with TRBD1. Germline V gene sequence: CDR1 SQVTM, CDR2 ANQGSEA. This CDR3 is built from 14 residues. V lost 5 bases, J lost 7 bases, and 7 bases stayed unmatched.

The chain recombines TRBV19 with TRBJ1-5, with D perhaps TRBD1 (6 bases). Looked up from germline, CDR1 is LNHDA and CDR2 is SQIVND (reference sequence). V lost 4 bases and J 2 bases, leaving 15 bases between the germline ends. CDR3 length equals 16 residues. CDR3 residues: CASSTGGAPGNQPQHF. In nucleotides, the CDR3 is TGTGCCAGTAGTACGGGGGGGGCACCGGGCAATCAGCCCCAGCATTTT. The variable domain in full, with the rest retrieved from reference TRBV19 and TRBJ1-5, is DGGITQSPKYLFRKEGQNVTLSCEQNLNHDAMYWYRQDPGQGLRLIYYSQIVNDFQKGDIAEGYSVSREKKESFPLTVTSAQKNPTAFYLCASSTGGAPGNQPQHFGDGTRLSIL.

The V gene is TRBV6-5, the J gene TRBJ2-5, with 10 bases matching TRBD1. CDR3 length: 15 residues. V lost 2 bases and J lost 3; bases outside the gene matches: 3. Germline CDR1 MNHEY, CDR2 SVGAGI. The CDR3 here is CASSYRDRGEETQYF. Here the CDR3 DNA reads TGTGCCAGCAGTTACCGGGACAGGGGTGAAGAGACCCAGTACTTC.

The chain carries TRBV5-4 and TRBJ2-3; the match to TRBD2 covers 12 bases. V trimming: 4 bases; J trimming: 2 bases; junction bases outside the gene matches: 5. The germline gives CDR1 SGHNT, CDR2 YYREEE (reference sequence). This CDR3 is built from 16 residues. This CDR3 is CASSTGLAGLTDTQYF. The CDR3 coding sequence is TGTGCCAGCAGCACGGGACTAGCGGGTCTCACAGATACGCAGTATTTT.

The chain couples TRBV27 to TRBJ2-1, with 10 bases aligning to TRBD2. V dropped 5 bases and J dropped 7; count of bases not matched to a gene: 8. The CDR3 is 15 residues long. Germline V lookup: CDR1 MNHEY, CDR2 SMNVEV (reference sequence). The CDR3 coding sequence is TGTGCCAGCAGTCCGCCCGGGACTAGCGTAAATGAGCAGTTCTTC. Protein: CASSPPGTSVNEQFF.

This chain joins TRBV2 and TRBJ2-3, with TRBD2 identical over 13 bases. The germline V gene has CDR1 SNHLY and CDR2 FYNNEI. J lost 6 bases, V lost 6 bases, and 12 bases had no gene match. This CDR3 has 17 amino acids. CDR3 DNA sequence: TGTGCCAGCAGAGACTCACTAGCGGGGGGGCCAAGGGATACGCAGTATTTT. Translating gives CASRDSLAGGPRDTQYF.

V and J are TRBV10-3 and TRBJ2-1; D may be TRBD1 (6 bases). Germline V lookup: CDR1 ENHRY, CDR2 SYGVKD. CDR3 length: 13 residues. Trimming removed 10 bases at V and 3 bases at J, with 13 bases between. The CDR3 reads CATERTDYNEQFF. The CDR3 DNA sequence: TGTGCCACCGAAAGGACAGACTACAATGAGCAGTTCTTC.

V gene TRBV7-9 combines with J gene TRBJ2-7, with a weak D call TRBD1 (5 bases). Trimming took 5 bases from V and 4 from J, leaving 18 bases between them. Germline V gene sequence: CDR1 SEHNR, CDR2 FQNEAQ (reference sequence). CDR3 length: 15 residues. CDR3 region: CASSPRGLGAYEQYF. The CDR3 DNA reads TGTGCCAGCAGCCCTAGGGGTTTAGGCGCTTACGAGCAGTACTTC.